The T cell receptor (beta chain) under discussion was sequenced for a study of blood T cell repertoires in COVID-19. Clones were read by immunoSEQ multiplex PCR, and TCRdb kept only the in-frame ones, dropping some. The sample carries 250,000 to 300,000 clones, roughly nine tenths recorded once. This CDR3 has 19 amino acids. The receptor was derived from a woman younger than 45 with COVID-19, enrolled during active disease. The sample comprised peripheral blood. This chain connects TRBV21-1 to TRBJ2-5; TRBD2 reflects the table's D call only, with no check against the DNA. TRBV21-1 is recorded as a pseudogene. Here the CDR3 reads CASSKRPGGPGQVRWTQYF. The CDR3 DNA follows: TGTGCCAGCAGCAAAAGACCCGGGGGACCCGGACAAGTACGTTGGACCCAGTACTTC.